The next 21 T cell receptor beta chains were all read from a single sample in a study of regulatory T cells. General study points: Hydrophobic residues at CDR3 positions 6 and 7 were enriched in conventional CD4+ T cells of CD3G-deficient patients.

Antigens for these TCRs are unknown. Amplification used 52 TRBV primers and 13 TRBJ primers. The data were produced by immunoSEQ multiplex PCR, yet TCRdb's version contains in-frame clones alone and is incomplete. Seen here are tens of thousands of clones, roughly 92% observed once, and the top ten hold about 1%. The sample consisted of conventional CD4+ T cells sorted from blood. These receptors all come from a child younger than 10 with CD3G deficiency.

This sequence joins TRBV7-9 and TRBJ1-2; D gene ambiguous. Germline CDR1 and CDR2: SEHNR and FQNEAQ (reference sequence). Trimming took 5 bases from V and 8 from J, leaving 12 bases between them. The CDR3 length is 12 residues. The CDR3 spells CASSRDGGGYTF. The CDR3 DNA is TGTGCCAGCAGCCGAGATGGAGGCGGCTACACCTTC.

This chain joins TRBV30 and TRBJ1-2; D is possibly TRBD1 (6 bases). The V gene lost 1 base and the J gene lost 4 bases, with 10 bases spanning the gap. The germline V gene encodes CDR1 GTSNPN and CDR2 SVGIG (reference sequence). The CDR3 totals 13 residues. For the CDR3, the DNA is TGTGCCTGGAGTGAACAGGGAAGCTATGGCTACACCTTC. It translates to CAWSEQGSYGYTF.

The chain joins TRBV28 to TRBJ2-3; D unclear. Trimming pared 4 bases from V and 2 bases from J, leaving 13 bases between. This CDR3 has 15 residues. Germline lookup yields CDR1 MDHEN and CDR2 SYDVKM. The chain's CDR3 is CASSSHRPHTDTQYF. CDR3 sequence (DNA): TGTGCCAGCAGTTCTCACCGGCCCCACACAGATACGCAGTATTTT.

The genes are TRBV6-1 and TRBJ2-7; 11 nucleotides line up with TRBD2. From germline, CDR1 is MNHNS and CDR2 SASEGT. V shed 6 bases and J 7 bases; nucleotides not matched to a gene: 8. This CDR3 spans 14 amino acids. In nucleotides, the CDR3 is TGTGCCAGCAGCCTAGCGGGAGGAACGGGGGAGCAGTACTTC. This translates into CASSLAGGTGEQYF.

This clone has a single count. The chain combines TRBV28 with TRBJ1-4; 11 bases line up with TRBD1. The CDR3 consists of 15 residues. Germline lookup yields CDR1 MDHEN and CDR2 SYDVKM. V lost 5 bases to trimming and J lost 7 bases; unmatched junction nucleotides: 6. The DNA for the CDR3 is TGTGCCAGCAGTCCCAGGACAGGGGGCCTTGAAAAACTGTTTTTT. This encodes CASSPRTGGLEKLFF.

The chain couples TRBV7-9 to TRBJ2-5, with TRBD1 matching 7 bases. Germline V lookup: CDR1 SEHNR, CDR2 FQNEAQ (reference sequence). This CDR3 has 13 amino acids. V shed 5 bases and J 2 bases; nucleotides not matched to a gene: 2. CDR3 region: CASSRDRQETQYF. CDR3 in DNA: TGTGCCAGCAGCCGGGACAGACAAGAGACCCAGTACTTC.

The V gene is TRBV6-6, the J gene TRBJ1-2; 10 nucleotides agree with TRBD1. J was trimmed by 6 bases and V by 0 bases; bases with no gene match: 4. The CDR3 covers 15 residues. Germline lookup yields CDR1 MNHNY and CDR2 SVGAGI (reference sequence). The CDR3 loop reads CASSYSGTGVNGYTF. Here the CDR3 DNA reads TGTGCCAGCAGTTACTCCGGGACAGGGGTTAATGGCTACACCTTC.

The chain carries TRBV28 and TRBJ2-7; 7 bases are shared with TRBD1. The CDR3 has 15 amino acids. Germline lookup yields CDR1 MDHEN and CDR2 SYDVKM. The V and J ends lost 5 bases and 3 bases, in that order; junction bases with no gene match: 10. The CDR3 reads CASSVSHRGRYEQYF. CDR3 nucleotide sequence: TGTGCCAGCAGTGTCAGTCACAGGGGACGCTACGAGCAGTACTTC.

This chain uses TRBV6-1 with TRBJ1-2, with a tentative D call TRBD1 (6 bases). V was pared by 3 bases and J by 4 bases, with 15 bases between. CDR1 and CDR2 (germline): MNHNS, SASEGT. CDR3 length equals 15 residues. The CDR3 sequence: CASSDWGKGGYGYTF. The DNA of the CDR3 is TGTGCCAGCAGTGATTGGGGAAAAGGGGGCTATGGCTACACCTTC.

The CDR3 loop is CASSFAGGTGELFF. CDR3 nucleotides: TGCGCCAGCAGCTTCGCGGGAGGCACCGGGGAGCTGTTTTTT. The rearrangement links TRBV5-1 to TRBJ2-2; 8 nucleotides align to TRBD2. V shed 2 bases, J shed 4 bases, and the junction held 1 base outside the gene matches. The germline V gene has CDR1 SGHRS and CDR2 YFSETQ. The CDR3 is 14 residues long.

The chain couples TRBV30 to TRBJ1-1; possibly TRBD1 for D (6 bases). Germline V CDR1 and CDR2: GTSNPN, SVGIG (reference sequence). The CDR3 is 12 amino acids. Trimming took 4 bases from V and 4 from J, leaving 10 bases between them. The CDR3 reads CAWMRTATEAFF. The CDR3 DNA reads as TGTGCCTGGATGAGGACAGCCACTGAAGCTTTCTTT.

The V call is TRBV28, the J call TRBJ2-7; D is perhaps TRBD2 (6 bases). Germline-derived CDR1 and CDR2 are MDHEN and SYDVKM. V was cut by 7 bases and J by 3 bases, with 13 bases left in between. This CDR3 is built from 13 residues. CDR3 loop: CASKPGGRYEQYF. Here the CDR3 DNA reads TGTGCCAGCAAGCCCGGGGGACGCTACGAGCAGTACTTC.

The chain combines TRBV18 with TRBJ2-7; D might be TRBD1 or TRBD2, each matching 5 bases. The CDR3 spans 15 residues. Germline V gene lookup returns CDR1 KGHSH and CDR2 LQKENI. The V end was cut by 1 base, the J end by 2 bases, with 12 bases between. The chain's CDR3 is CASSPLPGTPYEQYF. The DNA of the CDR3 is TGTGCCAGCTCACCACTCCCCGGGACGCCCTACGAGCAGTACTTC. Combining the CDR3 with reference TRBV18 and TRBJ2-7 gives the whole variable domain NAGVMQNPRHLVRRRGQEARLRCSPMKGHSHVYWYRQLPEEGLKFMVYLQKENIIDESGMPKERFSAEFPKEGPSILRIQQVVRGDSAAYFCASSPLPGTPYEQYFGPGTRLTVT.

This chain links TRBV5-1 with TRBJ2-2; 13 nucleotides align to TRBD2. The V segment lost 3 bases and the J segment 3 bases; nucleotides outside the gene matches: 2. CDR3 size: 16 residues. Germline CDR1 reads SGHRS; CDR2 reads YFSETQ. The CDR3 DNA sequence: TGCGCCAGCAGCTGGACTAGCGGGAGTCACACCGGGGAGCTGTTTTTT. Translated: CASSWTSGSHTGELFF. The full variable domain, its missing parts supplied by reference TRBV5-1 and TRBJ2-2, is KAGVTQTPRYLIKTRGQQVTLSCSPISGHRSVSWYQQTPGQGLQFLFEYFSETQRNKGNFPGRFSGRQFSNSRSEMNVSTLELGDSALYLCASSWTSGSHTGELFFGEGSRLTVL.

V usage is TRBV28 and J usage is TRBJ2-1; 7 nucleotides line up with TRBD2. The CDR3 is 14 residues long. J was trimmed by 8 bases and V by 7 bases; bases with no gene match: 11. CDR1 and CDR2 (germline): MDHEN, SYDVKM. CDR3 nucleotide sequence: TGTGCCAGCAAGGCCCCATCCCGGGGGGATGAGCAGTTCTTC. Its protein is CASKAPSRGDEQFF.

The chain has TRBV5-1 and TRBJ2-2; D might be TRBD1 (6 bases). CDR3 length: 15 residues. Germline CDR1 SGHRS, CDR2 YFSETQ. The ends were cut back, 0 bases at V and 4 bases at J, with 10 bases in the middle. The CDR3 DNA is TGCGCCAGCAGCTTGGACAGGGTTGTCACCGGGGAGCTGTTTTTT. Translation: CASSLDRVVTGELFF.

V gene TRBV28 combines with J gene TRBJ2-7, with a possible D match to TRBD1 (6 bases). The CDR3 runs to 13 residues. V was pared by 4 bases and J by 5 bases, with 12 bases between. CDR1 MDHEN and CDR2 SYDVKM come from the germline V gene. The CDR3, as DNA: TGTGCCAGCAGTTGGGGGCAGAATAACGAGCAGTACTTC. This codes for CASSWGQNNEQYF.

V usage is TRBV5-1 and J usage is TRBJ2-5; perhaps TRBD1 as D (6 bases). Looked up from germline, CDR1 is SGHRS and CDR2 is YFSETQ. Trimming pared 5 bases from V and 2 bases from J, leaving 10 bases between. The length of the CDR3 is 13 residues. The chain's CDR3 is CASRWGPQETQYF. CDR3 nucleotide sequence: TGCGCCAGCAGATGGGGGCCTCAAGAGACCCAGTACTTC.

This clone was counted only a few times. The V call is TRBV28, the J call TRBJ2-7; 7 nucleotides align to TRBD2. The trim removed 7 bases at V and 3 bases at J, leaving 12 bases unmatched. Germline CDR1 and CDR2: MDHEN and SYDVKM. CDR3 length equals 15 residues. CDR3 protein: CASTKGRGPSYEQYF. The CDR3 region has the DNA TGTGCCAGCACCAAAGGGAGGGGACCGAGCTACGAGCAGTACTTC.

This chain links TRBV7-9 with TRBJ2-1; TRBD2 agrees at 11 bases. In germline, CDR1 is SEHNR, CDR2 FQNEAQ (reference sequence). The trim removed 5 bases at V and 2 bases at J, leaving 2 bases unmatched. This CDR3 is built from 15 residues. The CDR3 DNA sequence: TGTGCCAGCAGCGAGACTAGCGGGGCCTACAATGAGCAGTTCTTC. Its protein product is CASSETSGAYNEQFF.

This clone was seen a single time. The chain is built from TRBV10-3 and TRBJ2-2; D gene unclear. The CDR3 contains 13 residues. Trimming shortened V by 0 bases and J by 4 bases, and 3 bases separated the two germline ends. Germline V gene sequence: CDR1 ENHRY, CDR2 SYGVKD. The CDR3 protein is CAISESSTGELFF. CDR3 DNA: TGTGCCATCAGTGAGTCAAGCACCGGGGAGCTGTTTTTT.